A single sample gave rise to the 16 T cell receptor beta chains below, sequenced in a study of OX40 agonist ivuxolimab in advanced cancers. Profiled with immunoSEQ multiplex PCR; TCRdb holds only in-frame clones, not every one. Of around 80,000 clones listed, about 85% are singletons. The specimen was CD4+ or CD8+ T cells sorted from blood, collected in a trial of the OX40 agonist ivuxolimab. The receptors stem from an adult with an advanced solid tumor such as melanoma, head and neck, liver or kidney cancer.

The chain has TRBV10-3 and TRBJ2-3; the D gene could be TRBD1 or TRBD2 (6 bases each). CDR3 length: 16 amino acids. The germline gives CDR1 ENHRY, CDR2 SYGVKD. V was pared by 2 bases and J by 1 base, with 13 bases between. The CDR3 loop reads CAISEAQGGGTDTQYF. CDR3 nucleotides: TGTGCCATCAGTGAGGCACAGGGAGGTGGCACAGATACGCAGTATTTT.

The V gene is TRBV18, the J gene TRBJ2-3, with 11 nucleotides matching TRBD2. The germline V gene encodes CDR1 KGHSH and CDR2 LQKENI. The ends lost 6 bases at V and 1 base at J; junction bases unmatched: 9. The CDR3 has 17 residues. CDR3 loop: CASSWGLAETRTDTQYF. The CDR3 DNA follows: TGTGCCAGCTCCTGGGGACTAGCGGAAACTCGCACAGATACGCAGTATTTT.

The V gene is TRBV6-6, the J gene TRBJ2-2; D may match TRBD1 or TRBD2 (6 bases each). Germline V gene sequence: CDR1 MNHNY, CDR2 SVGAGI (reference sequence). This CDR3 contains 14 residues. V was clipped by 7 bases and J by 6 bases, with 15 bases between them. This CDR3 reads CASTRAGEAGELFF. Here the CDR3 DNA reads TGTGCCAGCACTCGGGCAGGGGAGGCCGGGGAGCTGTTTTTT.

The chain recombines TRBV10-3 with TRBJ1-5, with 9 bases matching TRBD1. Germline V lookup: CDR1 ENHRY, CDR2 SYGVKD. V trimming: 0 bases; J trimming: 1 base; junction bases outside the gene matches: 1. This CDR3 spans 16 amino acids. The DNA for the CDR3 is TGTGCCATCAGTGAGTCGGGACAGGGAAGCAATCAGCCCCAGCATTTT. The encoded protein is CAISESGQGSNQPQHF.

The CDR3 sequence: CASSYSGTGAGQPQHF. CDR3 in DNA: TGTGCCAGCAGTTACTCAGGGACAGGGGCGGGCCAGCCCCAGCATTTT. V gene TRBV6-5 combines with J gene TRBJ1-5; 10 nucleotides agree with TRBD1. This CDR3 region has 16 residues. V lost 0 bases to trimming and J lost 7 bases; unmatched junction nucleotides: 6. Germline CDR1 and CDR2: MNHEY and SVGAGI.

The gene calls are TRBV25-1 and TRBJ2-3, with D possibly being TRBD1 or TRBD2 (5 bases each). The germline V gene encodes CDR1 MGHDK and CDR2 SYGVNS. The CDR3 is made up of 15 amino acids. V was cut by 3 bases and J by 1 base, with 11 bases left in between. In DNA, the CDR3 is TGTGCCAGCAGTGAGGGGCTAGCTGGCACAGATACGCAGTATTTT. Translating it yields CASSEGLAGTDTQYF.

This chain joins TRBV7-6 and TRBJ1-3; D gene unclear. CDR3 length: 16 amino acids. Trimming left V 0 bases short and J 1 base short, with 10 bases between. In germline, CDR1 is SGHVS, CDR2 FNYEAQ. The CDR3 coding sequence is TGTGCCAGCAGCTTAGCGGCGGGGAATTCTGGAAACACCATATATTTT. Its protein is CASSLAAGNSGNTIYF.

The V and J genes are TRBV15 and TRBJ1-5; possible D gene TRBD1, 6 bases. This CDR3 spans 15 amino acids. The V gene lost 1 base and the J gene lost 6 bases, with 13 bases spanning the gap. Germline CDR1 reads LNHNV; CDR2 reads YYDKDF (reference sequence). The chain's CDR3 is CATSRGGAGIQPQHF. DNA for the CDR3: TGTGCCACCAGCAGAGGGGGGGCAGGGATTCAGCCCCAGCATTTT.

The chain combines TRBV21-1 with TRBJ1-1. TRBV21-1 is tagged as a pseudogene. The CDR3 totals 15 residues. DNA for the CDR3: TGTGCCAGCAGCAATGGCGCCAGGAGTAACACTGAAGCTTTCTTT. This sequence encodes CASSNGARSNTEAFF.

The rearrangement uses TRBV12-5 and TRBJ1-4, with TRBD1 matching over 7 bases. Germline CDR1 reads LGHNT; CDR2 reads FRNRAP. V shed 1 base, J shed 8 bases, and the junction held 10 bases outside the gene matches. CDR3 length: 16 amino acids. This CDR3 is CASGLGHRGEGEKLFF. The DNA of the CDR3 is TGTGCTAGTGGTTTGGGGCACAGGGGCGAGGGAGAAAAACTGTTTTTT.

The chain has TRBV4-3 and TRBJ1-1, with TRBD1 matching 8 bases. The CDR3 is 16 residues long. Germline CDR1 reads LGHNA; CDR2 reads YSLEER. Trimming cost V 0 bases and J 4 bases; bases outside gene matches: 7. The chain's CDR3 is CASSQDPWTGRTEAFF. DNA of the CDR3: TGCGCCAGCAGCCAAGACCCCTGGACAGGGCGCACTGAAGCTTTCTTT.

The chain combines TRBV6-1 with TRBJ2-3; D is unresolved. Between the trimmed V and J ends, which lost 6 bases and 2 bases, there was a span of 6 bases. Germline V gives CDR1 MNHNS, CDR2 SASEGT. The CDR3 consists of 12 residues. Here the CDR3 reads CASSVVTDTQYF. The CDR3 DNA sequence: TGTGCCAGCAGCGTAGTCACAGATACGCAGTATTTT.

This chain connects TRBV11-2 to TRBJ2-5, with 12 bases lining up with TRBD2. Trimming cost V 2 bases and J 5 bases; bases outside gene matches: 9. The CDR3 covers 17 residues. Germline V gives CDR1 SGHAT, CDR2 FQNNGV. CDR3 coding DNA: TGTGCCAGCAGCTTAACTAGCGGGGGGTCCCCTCGGGAGACCCAGTACTTC. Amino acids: CASSLTSGGSPRETQYF.

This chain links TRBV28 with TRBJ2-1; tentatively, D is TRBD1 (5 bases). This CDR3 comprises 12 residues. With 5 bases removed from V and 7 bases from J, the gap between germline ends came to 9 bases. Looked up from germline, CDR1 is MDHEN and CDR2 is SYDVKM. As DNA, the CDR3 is TGTGCCAGCAGTGAAGGGGTAAATGAGCAGTTCTTC. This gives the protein CASSEGVNEQFF.

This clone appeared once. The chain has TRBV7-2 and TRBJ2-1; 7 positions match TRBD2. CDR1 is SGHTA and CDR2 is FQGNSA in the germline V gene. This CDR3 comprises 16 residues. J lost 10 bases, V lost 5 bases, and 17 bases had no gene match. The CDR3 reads CASSQRWGGTSSEQFF. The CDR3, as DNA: TGTGCCAGCAGCCAAAGATGGGGGGGGACCTCCTCGGAGCAGTTCTTC.

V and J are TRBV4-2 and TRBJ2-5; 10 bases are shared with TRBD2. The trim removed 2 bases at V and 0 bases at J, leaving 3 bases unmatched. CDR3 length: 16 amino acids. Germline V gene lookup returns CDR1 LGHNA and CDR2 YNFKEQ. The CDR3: CASSQTTSGNQETQYF. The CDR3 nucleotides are TGTGCCAGCAGCCAAACTACTAGCGGGAACCAAGAGACCCAGTACTTC.